One sample yielded the 10 T cell receptor beta chains listed below, sequenced in a study of tumor-infiltrating lymphocytes in primary liver carcinoma. TCR beta cDNA was reverse-transcribed from about 550 ng of total RNA. The reaction used a constant-region primer and ProtoScript II reverse transcriptase. For TCR beta, libraries were produced by three nested multiplex PCR rounds using slightly modified ARM-PCR. PCR rounds one and two used TRBV1-TRBV30 forward primers with a C-beta reverse primer for 10 cycles each. TCRdb called the multiplex PCR reads again in MiXCR, with one record for every CDR3 protein. The repertoire consists of approximately 210,000 distinct CDR3 sequences, with about 61% occurring once and the leading ten covering under 7.5%. Germline DNA was extracted alongside blood RNA, which was obtained from unsorted whole blood. Sequenced input: peripheral blood. The receptors stem from a woman in her sixties with primary liver carcinoma and hepatitis B virus infection.

On this clonotype: This clone may be a read error of a much larger clone one base away. The chain is built from TRBV5-4 and TRBJ1-1; tentatively, D is TRBD1 (6 bases). Germline values: CDR1 SGHNT, CDR2 YYREEE (reference sequence). The CDR3 contains 14 residues. CDR3 amino acids: CASSYQGMNIEAFF. The CDR3 region has the DNA TGTGCCAGCAGTTACCAGGGGATGAACATTGAAGCTTTCTTT.

This clonotype was picked up many times. This chain uses TRBV11-2 with TRBJ2-1, with D tentatively TRBD1 or TRBD2 (7 bases each). The CDR3 contains 19 residues. Germline V gives CDR1 SGHAT, CDR2 FQNNGV. V was clipped by 1 base and J by 6 bases, with 25 bases between them. DNA for the CDR3: TGTGCCAGCAGCTTAGCGCCCAGTACGACTAGCCCAGGGGGCAATGAGCAGTTCTTC. This gives the protein CASSLAPSTTSPGGNEQFF.

In its sample, this clonotype was seen many times. V is TRBV11-2 and J is TRBJ2-7; 8 positions agree with TRBD1. This CDR3 contains 17 residues. Trimming removed 5 bases from V and 3 bases from J; junction bases left unmatched: 15. Germline V gives CDR1 SGHAT, CDR2 FQNNGV. CDR3 sequence: CASSPQTGAGGGYEQYF. CDR3 sequence (DNA): TGTGCCAGCAGCCCCCAGACAGGGGCAGGAGGGGGCTACGAGCAGTACTTC.

The table lists this clonotype with a count of one. The junction differs from germline at one of its ends, possibly a read error. The chain links TRBV11-3 to TRBJ2-7; no reliable D call. The germline CDR1 and CDR2 sequences are SGHNT and YENEEA. The CDR3 spans 16 residues. The CDR3 sequence: CASSLEKGSGPYERYF. CDR3 nucleotide sequence: TGTGCCAGCAGCTTAGAAAAAGGGTCCGGGCCATACGAGCGGTACTTC.

Concerning this clonotype itself: At one end, the junction sequence differs from germline, possibly due to a read error. The chain carries TRBV5-4 and TRBJ2-1; 9 bases line up with TRBD2. Germline CDR1 is SGHNT and CDR2 is YYREEE (reference sequence). The CDR3 runs 15 residues. In DNA form, the CDR3 reads TGTGCCAACAGCCCGGCCGGGACTAGCTTACATGAGCAGTTCTTC. As protein: CANSPAGTSLHEQFF.

This clonotype has ten or more counts. The chain uses TRBV12-3 or TRBV12-4 and TRBJ2-7, with 9 bases identical to TRBD1. The CDR3 is 15 residues long. The J segment lost 2 bases and the V segment lost 5 bases, leaving 7 bases of the junction unmatched. The chain's CDR3 is CASSAGTGSPYEQYF. The DNA for the CDR3 is TGTGCCAGCAGTGCCGGGACAGGGAGTCCCTACGAGCAGTACTTC.

Concerning this clonotype itself: This clone may be a read error of a much larger clone one base away. The chain joins TRBV12-3 or TRBV12-4 to TRBJ2-1; 9 bases agree with TRBD2. The CDR3 sequence is 18 residues long. The CDR3: CASTPKGLAGSLDNERFF. DNA of the CDR3: TGTGCCAGCACCCCCAAGGGGCTAGCGGGGTCCCTTGACAATGAGCGGTTCTTC.

Details on this clonotype: The junction differs from germline at one of its ends, possibly a read error. The chain employs TRBV6-1 and TRBJ2-3; 7 bases match TRBD2. Per the germline V gene, CDR1 is MNHNS and CDR2 is SASEGT. This CDR3 comprises 16 residues. CDR3 in amino acids: CVSTEIAGGRTDTQYF. CDR3 nucleotides: TGTGTCAGCACTGAAATAGCGGGTGGGAGGACAGATACGCAGTATTTT.

As regards this clonotype: One end of the junction varies from germline; a read error may be responsible. The CDR3 region is CGSSSSLRGELFF. CDR3 DNA sequence: TGTGGCAGCAGCTCAAGCCTTCGAGGGGAGTTGTTTTTT. This chain links TRBV6-5 with TRBJ2-2, with D perhaps matching TRBD1 or TRBD2 (5 bases each). The CDR3 is 13 residues long. Per germline, CDR1 MNHEY and CDR2 SVGAGI.

The V and J genes are TRBV6-2 or TRBV6-3 and TRBJ1-3, with a tentative D call TRBD1 (5 bases). The CDR3 is 13 residues long. Germline V gene sequence: CDR1 MNHEY, CDR2 SVGEGT. Trimming removed 10 bases at V and 1 base at J, with 11 bases between. The CDR3 protein is CAKGRGSGNTIYF. The CDR3 DNA reads TGTGCCAAGGGGCGGGGATCTGGAAACACCATATATTTT.